A single sample gave rise to the 9 T cell receptor beta chains below, sequenced in a study of cytomegalovirus exposure and HLA in healthy donors. The primer mix had 60 Vbeta and 13 Jbeta primers. Generated by immunoSEQ multiplex PCR, the TCRdb table keeps only in-frame clones and is missing some. The sample records around 150,000 clones, less than 85% being singletons. Material for sequencing was PBMCs. These receptors all stem from a man in his forties in good health and CMV-seropositive.

The chain links TRBV27 to TRBJ2-7, with 9 bases lining up with TRBD1. Germline CDR1 reads MNHEY; CDR2 reads SMNVEV (reference sequence). J gave up 2 bases and V 5 bases, and 7 bases lay outside the gene matches. This CDR3 has 15 residues. The CDR3 bases are TGTGCCAGCAGTCCCCGACAGGGGGGGCCCTACGAGCAGTACTTC. The encoded protein is CASSPRQGGPYEQYF.

This sequence joins TRBV18 and TRBJ1-6; no definite D call. This CDR3 comprises 13 residues. The germline V and J ends were trimmed by 6 bases and 8 bases, with 11 bases remaining between them. CDR1 and CDR2 (germline): KGHSH, LQKENI. The CDR3 DNA reads as TGTGCCAGCTCCCCGGGAAGGGATTCACCCCTCCACTTT. Protein sequence: CASSPGRDSPLHF.

CDR3 nucleotides: TGTGCCAGCAGTTACACCAAGGGGCGGGGTTACAATGAGCAGTTCTTC. Translated: CASSYTKGRGYNEQFF. The chain joins TRBV7-9 to TRBJ2-1; TRBD2 might be the D (6 bases). Germline V CDR1 and CDR2: SEHNR, FQNEAQ (reference sequence). V gave up 6 bases and J gave up 4 bases, with 19 bases separating them. The CDR3 runs 16 residues.

V and J are TRBV20-1 and TRBJ1-1, with no clear D. Germline CDR1 DFQATT, CDR2 SNEGSKA (reference sequence). The CDR3 has 11 amino acids. Trimming shortened V by 7 bases and J by 5 bases, and 11 bases separated the two germline ends. The CDR3 region is CSVPVKTEAFF. CDR3 bases: TGCAGTGTCCCTGTAAAAACTGAAGCTTTCTTT.

The chain links TRBV27 to TRBJ2-5, with 13 bases identical to TRBD2. After removal of 5 bases from V and 5 bases from J, the junction contained 5 bases not matched to a gene. Germline assignment: CDR1 MNHEY and CDR2 SMNVEV (reference sequence). The CDR3 has 15 residues. The CDR3 protein is CASSPSGLAGETQYF. The CDR3 coding sequence is TGTGCCAGCAGTCCCTCGGGACTAGCGGGGGAGACCCAGTACTTC.

This clone was detected once. The chain employs TRBV19 and TRBJ1-4, with a weak D call TRBD1 (5 bases). Germline V gene sequence: CDR1 LNHDA, CDR2 SQIVND (reference sequence). The CDR3 contains 15 residues. V was pared by 3 bases and J by 1 base, with 9 bases between. This chain's CDR3 is CASSIGGVTNEKLFF. Written as DNA, the CDR3 is TGTGCCAGTAGTATTGGAGGGGTAACTAATGAAAAACTGTTTTTT.

The V call is TRBV5-1, the J call TRBJ1-3; no definite D call. Germline lookup yields CDR1 SGHRS and CDR2 YFSETQ. Deletions cut 6 bases from V and 0 bases from J, with 4 bases between. This CDR3 has 12 amino acids. The CDR3 here is CASTSSGNTIYF. In DNA form, the CDR3 reads TGCGCCAGCACCAGCTCTGGAAACACCATATATTTT. The variable domain in full, completed from reference TRBV5-1 and TRBJ1-3, reads KAGVTQTPRYLIKTRGQQVTLSCSPISGHRSVSWYQQTPGQGLQFLFEYFSETQRNKGNFPGRFSGRQFSNSRSEMNVSTLELGDSALYLCASTSSGNTIYFGEGSWLTVV.

The chain combines TRBV25-1 with TRBJ1-3; D call uncertain. The V end was cut by 3 bases, the J end by 0 bases, with 6 bases between. Germline lookup yields CDR1 MGHDK and CDR2 SYGVNS. The CDR3 runs to 14 residues. This chain's CDR3 is CASSERASGNTIYF. CDR3 coding DNA: TGTGCCAGCAGTGAGCGCGCCTCTGGAAACACCATATATTTT.

J is TRBJ2-3 and V is TRBV29-1; TRBD1 is a possible D gene (6 bases). CDR3 length: 12 residues. The V end was cut by 7 bases, the J end by 4 bases, with 12 bases between. From germline, CDR1 is SQVTM and CDR2 ANQGSEA. Here the CDR3 reads CSAEYRADTQYF. CDR3 sequence (DNA): TGCAGCGCGGAATACAGGGCAGATACGCAGTATTTT.